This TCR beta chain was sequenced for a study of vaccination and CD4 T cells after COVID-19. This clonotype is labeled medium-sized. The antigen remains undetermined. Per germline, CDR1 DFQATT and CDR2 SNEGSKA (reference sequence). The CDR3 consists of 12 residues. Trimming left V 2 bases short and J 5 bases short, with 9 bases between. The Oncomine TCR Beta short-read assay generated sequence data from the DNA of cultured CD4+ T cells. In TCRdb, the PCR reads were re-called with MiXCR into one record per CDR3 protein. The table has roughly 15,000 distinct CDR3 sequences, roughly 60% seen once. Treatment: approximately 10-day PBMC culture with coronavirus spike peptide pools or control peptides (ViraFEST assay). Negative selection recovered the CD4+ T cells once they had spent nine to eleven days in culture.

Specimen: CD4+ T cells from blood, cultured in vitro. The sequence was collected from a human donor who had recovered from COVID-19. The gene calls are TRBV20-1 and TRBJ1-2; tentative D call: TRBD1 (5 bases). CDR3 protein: CSARKGSYGYTF. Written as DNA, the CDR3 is TGCAGTGCTAGAAAGGGGAGTTATGGCTACACCTTC.